These T cell receptor beta chains were read from a single sample in a study of OX40 agonist ivuxolimab in advanced cancers. Assay used: immunoSEQ multiplex PCR; TCRdb lists only in-frame clones, some missing. The profile covers about 120,000 clones, with approximately 90% appearing a single time and 0.55% to 0.7% taken by the ten largest. This sample comprised CD4+ or CD8+ T cells sorted from blood, obtained in a trial of the OX40 agonist ivuxolimab. These receptors originate from an adult with an advanced solid tumor such as melanoma, head and neck, liver or kidney cancer. CDR3s include the opening cysteine and the closing phenylalanine or tryptophan. A D gene is named only where the DNA matches it firmly. Clone size, where shown, is once, few, many, or a class for clones that have expanded.

clone_size d_call j_call v_call cdr3_aa cdr3_nt
. . TRBJ2-3 TRBV5-8 CASSLGPVLPNTQYF TGTGCCAGCAGCTTGGGCCCGGTCCTCCCCAATACGCAGTATTTT
. . TRBJ1-4 TRBV9 CASSVGLQGLDEKLFF TGTGCCAGCAGCGTTGGCCTACAGGGTTTGGATGAAAAACTGTTTTTT
once TRBD1 TRBJ1-3 TRBV7-2 CASRSGGARSGNTIYF TGTGCCAGCAGGTCAGGGGGCGCAAGGTCGGGAAACACCATATATTTT
. TRBD1 TRBJ1-4 TRBV5-1 CASSRQGSTNEKLFF TGCGCCAGCAGCCGACAGGGTAGCACTAATGAAAAACTGTTTTTT
. TRBD1 TRBJ1-2 TRBV27 CASSSAGTDSLSYGYTF TGTGCCAGCAGTTCCGCCGGGACAGACTCTCTTAGCTATGGCTACACCTTC
. TRBD1 TRBJ2-3 TRBV4-2 CASSLGQGAADTQYF TGTGCCAGCAGCCTAGGACAGGGGGCGGCAGATACGCAGTATTTT
once . TRBJ1-2 TRBV5-4 CASSLETSYGYTF TGTGCCAGCAGCTTGGAGACCTCCTATGGCTACACCTTC
. TRBD1 TRBJ2-5 TRBV5-5 CASSLQGLEQETQYF TGTGCCAGCAGTTTACAGGGGTTGGAACAAGAGACCCAGTACTTC
. . TRBJ1-2 TRBV28 CASSWQGTDGYTF TGTGCCAGCAGTTGGCAGGGCACGGATGGCTACACCTTC
. TRBD1 TRBJ2-3 TRBV4-2 CASSQRGRGQADTQYF TGTGCCAGCAGCCAAAGGGGCAGGGGGCAAGCAGATACGCAGTATTTT
. . TRBJ2-2 TRBV7-2 CASRLRGITGELFF TGTGCCAGCAGACTCAGGGGAATTACCGGGGAGCTGTTTTTT
. TRBD1 TRBJ2-7 TRBV7-9 CASSLGQGLGEQYF TGTGCCAGCAGCTTAGGACAGGGATTGGGCGAGCAGTACTTC
. TRBD1 TRBJ1-2 TRBV7-2 CASSARTGGAGDYGYTF TGTGCCAGCAGCGCCCGGACAGGGGGCGCCGGTGACTATGGCTACACCTTC
. TRBD1 TRBJ1-5 TRBV6-5 CASSRGTGGIQPQHF TGTGCCAGCAGCCGCGGGACAGGGGGGATTCAGCCCCAGCATTTT
. . TRBJ1-5 TRBV11-2 CASSLGGADNQPQHF TGTGCCAGCAGCTTAGGGGGGGCTGACAATCAGCCCCAGCATTTT
once . TRBJ1-3 TRBV27 CASSLPPTGDSGNTIYF TGTGCCAGCAGTCTCCCCCCCACTGGCGACTCTGGAAACACCATATATTTT
. . TRBJ1-5 TRBV7-3 CASSLNGGQPQHF TGTGCCAGCAGCTTGAACGGGGGTCAGCCCCAGCATTTT
. . TRBJ2-7 TRBV2 CASSLTILEQYF TGTGCCAGCAGCCTTACCATCTTGGAGCAGTACTTC
. . TRBJ1-3 TRBV2 CASSEVGNTIYF TGTGCCAGCAGTGAAGTGGGAAACACCATATATTTT
. . TRBJ1-3 TRBV9 CASSVQDSGNTIYF TGTGCCAGCAGCGTACAGGACTCTGGAAACACCATATATTTT
. TRBD1 TRBJ2-7 TRBV7-2 CASSRDRASYEQYF TGTGCCAGCAGCCGGGACAGGGCCTCCTACGAGCAGTACTTC
. TRBD1 TRBJ1-4 TRBV30 CAWKVKGQGNEKLFF TGTGCCTGGAAGGTCAAGGGACAGGGAAATGAAAAACTGTTTTTT
. . TRBJ2-5 TRBV14 CASSQVQVTQYF TGTGCCAGCAGCCAGGTACAGGTGACCCAGTACTTC